A selection of T cell receptor beta chains follows, all from one sample in a study of T cells after posttransplantation cyclophosphamide. Assay: immunoSEQ multiplex PCR; the TCRdb copy retains only in-frame clones and omits some. The sample includes some 3,400 clones, roughly 85% of them seen just once. This specimen consisted of PBMCs, obtained after allogeneic stem cell transplant with posttransplant cyclophosphamide. Source of these receptors: a female patient between 50 and 59 years old who received an allogeneic stem cell transplant from an unrelated donor, was CMV-positive, and had acute and chronic GVHD. Some T cells may originate from the graft donor. Both conserved end residues are part of each CDR3. D genes are given only for firm matches. The listing skips clone size in some rows; elsewhere it reads once, few, many or a size class.

J	size	D	V	DNA	CDR3
TRBJ2-7	-	TRBD2	TRBV7-2	TGTGCCAGCAGCCCAGGACTAGCGGGATTATTCTACGAGCAGTACTTC	CASSPGLAGLFYEQYF
TRBJ2-7	once	TRBD1	TRBV2	TGTGCCAGCAGTGAACTTCCAGGGGGATACGAGCAGTACTTC	CASSELPGGYEQYF
TRBJ1-2	-	-	TRBV7-2	TGTGCCAGCAGCTTACAGGGGCAAGATGGCTACACCTTC	CASSLQGQDGYTF
TRBJ2-3	-	-	TRBV7-2	TGTGCCAGCAGCTTACAGGCCAGTAGCACAGATACGCAGTATTTT	CASSLQASSTDTQYF
TRBJ2-3	-	TRBD2	TRBV29-1	TGCAGCGCCGAAGGGCTAGCGGGATTACGTGGCACAGATACGCAGTATTTT	CSAEGLAGLRGTDTQYF
TRBJ1-6	-	TRBD1	TRBV5-4	TGTGCCAGCAGCTCTGGACCCGGGACAGACTATTCACCCCTCCACTTT	CASSSGPGTDYSPLHF
TRBJ1-5	-	-	TRBV28	TGTGCCAGCAGCGAGACAGACAGGCAGCCCCAGCATTTT	CASSETDRQPQHF
TRBJ1-3	-	-	TRBV28	TGTGCCAGCACAGATATGAAACGGAGGTCATCTGGAAACACCATATATTTT	CASTDMKRRSSGNTIYF
TRBJ2-7	-	TRBD2	TRBV4-2	TGTGCCAGCAGCCACTCTATACTAGCGGGGGACCTTGAGCAGTACTTC	CASSHSILAGDLEQYF
TRBJ2-7	-	TRBD2	TRBV6-1	TGTGCCAGCAGTGAAAAGGCTAGCGGGGGCGTCGAGCAGTACTTC	CASSEKASGGVEQYF